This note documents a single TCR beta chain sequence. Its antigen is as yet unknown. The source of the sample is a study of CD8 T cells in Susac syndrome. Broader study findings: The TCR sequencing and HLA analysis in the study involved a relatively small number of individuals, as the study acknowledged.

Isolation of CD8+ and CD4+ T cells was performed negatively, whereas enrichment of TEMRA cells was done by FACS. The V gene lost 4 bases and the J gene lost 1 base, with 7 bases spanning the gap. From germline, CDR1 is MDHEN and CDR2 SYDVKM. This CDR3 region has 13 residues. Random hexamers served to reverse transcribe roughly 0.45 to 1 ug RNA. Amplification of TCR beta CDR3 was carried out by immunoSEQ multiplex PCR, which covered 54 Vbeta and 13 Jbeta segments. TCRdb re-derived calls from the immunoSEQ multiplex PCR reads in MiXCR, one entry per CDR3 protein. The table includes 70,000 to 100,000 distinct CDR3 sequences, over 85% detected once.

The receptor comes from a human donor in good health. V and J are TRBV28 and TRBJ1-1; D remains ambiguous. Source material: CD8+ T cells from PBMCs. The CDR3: CASSSSENTEAFF. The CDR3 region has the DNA TGTGCCAGCAGTTCTTCAGAGAACACTGAAGCTTTCTTT.